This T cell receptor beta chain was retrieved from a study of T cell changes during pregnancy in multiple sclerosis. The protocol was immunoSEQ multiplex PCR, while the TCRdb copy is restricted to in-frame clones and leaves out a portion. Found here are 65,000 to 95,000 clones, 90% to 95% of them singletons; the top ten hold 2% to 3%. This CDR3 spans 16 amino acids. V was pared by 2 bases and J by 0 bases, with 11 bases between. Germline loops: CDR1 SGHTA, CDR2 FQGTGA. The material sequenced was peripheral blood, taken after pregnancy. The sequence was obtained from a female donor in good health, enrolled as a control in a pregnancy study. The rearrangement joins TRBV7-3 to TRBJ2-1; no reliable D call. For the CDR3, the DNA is TGTGCCAGCAGCTTAGGGCAGTTTAGCTCCTACAATGAGCAGTTCTTC. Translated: CASSLGQFSSYNEQFF.